These T cell receptor beta chains were read from a single sample in a study of T-cell memory formation after mild COVID-19. TCRdb itself ran the 5' RACE reads through MiXCR, one entry per CDR3 protein. Of fewer than 650,000 distinct CDR3 sequences listed, 20% to 25% are singletons. The material sequenced was PBMCs or a T cell subset sorted from them (not recorded which). The receptors here all came from an adult woman who had mild COVID-19 (a few samples of this study predate the infection). Cell type and time point are not known. CDR3s include the opening cysteine and the closing phenylalanine or tryptophan. A D gene is named only where the DNA matches it firmly. The size field is filled for only some rows; it gives once, few, many or a size class.

clone_size | j_call | v_call | d_call | cdr3_aa | cdr3_nt
few | TRBJ2-7 | TRBV5-1 | TRBD1 | CASSLGQGWEQYF | TGCGCCAGCAGCTTGGGACAGGGGTGGGAGCAGTACTTC
. | TRBJ2-7 | TRBV7-6 | TRBD2 | CASSFARGGRDEQYF | TGTGCCAGCAGCTTCGCCCGCGGGGGTCGAGACGAGCAGTACTTC
. | TRBJ2-3 | TRBV5-1 | TRBD2 | CASSHGLAWDTQYF | TGCGCCAGCAGCCACGGACTAGCGTGGGATACGCAGTATTTT
. | TRBJ2-6 | TRBV12-3/TRBV12-4 | . | CASSYTGPGANVLTF | TGTGCCAGCAGTTACACGGGCCCTGGGGCCAACGTCCTGACTTTC
. | TRBJ2-5 | TRBV9 | . | CASSPTVEETQYF | TGTGCCAGCAGCCCGACTGTAGAGGAGACCCAGTACTTC
. | TRBJ2-3 | TRBV7-2 | . | CASSPNSGDTQYF | TGTGCCAGCAGCCCCAATTCTGGGGATACGCAGTATTTT
. | TRBJ1-1 | TRBV6-2/TRBV6-3 | TRBD1 | CASSYDRGRSHMNTEAFF | TGTGCCAGCAGCTACGACAGGGGGCGGTCCCACATGAACACTGAAGCTTTCTTT
. | TRBJ1-6 | TRBV7-2 | TRBD1 | CASTSGTANSPLHF | TGTGCCAGCACCTCCGGGACAGCCAATTCACCCCTCCACTTT
few | TRBJ2-7 | TRBV6-1 | . | CASKDILTYEQYF | TGTGCCAGCAAGGACATTCTGACTTACGAGCAGTACTTC
. | TRBJ1-4 | TRBV6-6 | . | CASSYGQGGRNEKLFF | TGTGCCAGCAGTTACGGGCAGGGAGGACGTAATGAAAAACTGTTTTTT
. | TRBJ2-1 | TRBV9 | . | CASSHNPAVGLYNEQFF | TGTGCCAGCAGCCACAATCCAGCGGTAGGATTATACAATGAGCAGTTCTTC
. | TRBJ1-4 | TRBV20-1 | TRBD1 | CSARRQGGTNEKLFF | TGCAGTGCTAGAAGACAGGGGGGAACTAATGAAAAACTGTTTTTT
few | TRBJ2-1 | TRBV5-4 | . | CASSLGERNEQFF | TGTGCCAGCAGCTTGGGGGAACGCAATGAGCAGTTCTTC
. | TRBJ2-5 | TRBV12-3/TRBV12-4 | . | CASSLAATGRQETQYF | TGTGCCAGCAGTTTAGCGGCAACCGGGAGACAAGAGACCCAGTACTTC
. | TRBJ2-7 | TRBV5-1 | TRBD2 | CASSLVLAGGPYEQYF | TGCGCCAGCAGCTTGGTACTAGCGGGGGGGCCATACGAGCAGTACTTC
many | TRBJ1-5 | TRBV10-3 | . | CAISGGSNQPQHF | TGTGCCATCAGCGGGGGGAGCAATCAGCCCCAGCATTTT
few | TRBJ2-5 | TRBV4-1 | TRBD1 | CASSQRQGGETQYF | TGCGCCAGCAGTCAGAGACAGGGGGGAGAGACCCAGTACTTC
. | TRBJ2-2 | TRBV7-3 | TRBD1 | CASRPGDRGYTGELFF | TGTGCCAGCAGGCCTGGGGACAGGGGGTACACCGGGGAGCTGTTTTTT
. | TRBJ2-5 | TRBV11-3 | . | CASSHRDGSWTQYF | TGTGCCAGCAGCCATAGGGACGGGTCTTGGACCCAGTACTTC
. | TRBJ1-1 | TRBV29-1 | . | CSVVGRADFTEAFF | TGCAGCGTTGTAGGTCGAGCAGATTTCACTGAAGCTTTCTTT
few | TRBJ2-7 | TRBV6-1 | . | CASTRTDSYEQYF | TGTGCCAGCACACGGACAGACTCCTACGAGCAGTACTTC
few | TRBJ1-2 | TRBV5-1 | . | CASSLGTLGGYTF | TGCGCCAGCAGCTTGGGGACACTGGGCGGCTACACCTTC
. | TRBJ2-6 | TRBV2 | . | CASSRVQSGANVLTF | TGTGCCAGCAGTCGAGTTCAATCTGGGGCCAACGTCCTGACTTTC
. | TRBJ2-1 | TRBV9 | . | CASSVGGRDEQFF | TGTGCCAGCAGCGTAGGGGGTCGCGATGAGCAGTTCTTC
few | TRBJ2-3 | TRBV27 | . | CASQRTDRASTDTQYF | TGTGCCAGCCAACGGACAGATCGGGCTAGCACAGATACGCAGTATTTT
. | TRBJ2-1 | TRBV7-8 | TRBD2 | CASSFLAGGTLSGQFF | TGTGCCAGCAGCTTCCTGGCGGGGGGAACCCTATCGGGGCAGTTCTTC
. | TRBJ2-3 | TRBV5-1 | . | CASSLAKIAGGLTDTQYF | TGCGCCAGCAGCTTGGCCAAGATAGCAGGGGGGCTCACAGATACGCAGTATTTT
few | TRBJ1-1 | TRBV18 | . | CASSPRADTEAFF | TGTGCCAGCTCACCACGTGCGGACACTGAAGCTTTCTTT